One and the same sample provided the 4 T cell receptor beta chains below, sequenced in a study of blood T cell repertoires in COVID-19. TCRdb's copy holds only in-frame clones and misses some; the assay was immunoSEQ multiplex PCR. Of roughly 34,000 clones listed, approximately 77% are singletons. Sequenced: peripheral blood. The source is a human donor in a cohort sampled during active COVID-19.

V is TRBV19 and J is TRBJ2-5; TRBD2 aligns across 9 bases. V gave up 4 bases and J gave up 2 bases; unmatched junction bases: 5. Germline V gene lookup returns CDR1 LNHDA and CDR2 SQIVND (reference sequence). The CDR3 totals 15 residues. The CDR3 nucleotides read TGTGCCAGTAGTACTTCTAGCGGGGATCAAGAGACCCAGTACTTC. This encodes CASSTSSGDQETQYF.

V gene TRBV27 combines with J gene TRBJ2-1, with a possible D match to TRBD2 (6 bases). This CDR3 has 19 amino acids. Germline V CDR1 and CDR2: MNHEY, SMNVEV (reference sequence). The V gene lost 2 bases and the J gene lost 0 bases, with 20 bases spanning the gap. Here the CDR3 DNA reads TGTGCCAGCAGTTTAAGAATTTCGGGGGTTGGAAACTCCTACAATGAGCAGTTCTTC. Its protein product is CASSLRISGVGNSYNEQFF.

This clone came up a few times. CDR3 sequence reads: CASSLGGGSSYEQYF. For the CDR3, the DNA is TGTGCCAGCAGCTTGGGTGGGGGGAGCTCCTACGAGCAGTACTTC. The chain recombines TRBV5-4 with TRBJ2-7; a possible D gene is TRBD2 (6 bases). CDR1 and CDR2 from the germline V gene are SGHNT and YYREEE (reference sequence). The CDR3 is 15 residues long. The V end was cut by 0 bases, the J end by 0 bases, with 10 bases between.

V gene TRBV3-1 (or the pseudogene TRBV3-2) combines with J gene TRBJ2-4, with unresolved D. The V gene lost 3 bases and the J gene lost 1 base, with 4 bases spanning the gap. The CDR3 spans 13 residues. CDR1 and CDR2 (germline): LGHDT, YNNKEL (reference sequence). CDR3 sequence reads: CASSHRAKNIQYF. The CDR3 DNA reads as TGTGCCAGCAGCCACAGGGCCAAAAACATTCAGTACTTC.